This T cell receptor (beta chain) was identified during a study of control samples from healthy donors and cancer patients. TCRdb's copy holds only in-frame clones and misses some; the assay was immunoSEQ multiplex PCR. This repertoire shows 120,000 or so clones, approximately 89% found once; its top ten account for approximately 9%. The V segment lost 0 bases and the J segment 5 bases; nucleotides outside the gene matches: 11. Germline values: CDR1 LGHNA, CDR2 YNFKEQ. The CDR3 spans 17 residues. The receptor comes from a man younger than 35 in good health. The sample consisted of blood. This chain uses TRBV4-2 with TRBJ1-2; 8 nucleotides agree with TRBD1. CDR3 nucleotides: TGTGCCAGCAGCCAAGACAGGGGGCGAATTGGGTCTTATGGCTACACCTTC. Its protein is CASSQDRGRIGSYGYTF.